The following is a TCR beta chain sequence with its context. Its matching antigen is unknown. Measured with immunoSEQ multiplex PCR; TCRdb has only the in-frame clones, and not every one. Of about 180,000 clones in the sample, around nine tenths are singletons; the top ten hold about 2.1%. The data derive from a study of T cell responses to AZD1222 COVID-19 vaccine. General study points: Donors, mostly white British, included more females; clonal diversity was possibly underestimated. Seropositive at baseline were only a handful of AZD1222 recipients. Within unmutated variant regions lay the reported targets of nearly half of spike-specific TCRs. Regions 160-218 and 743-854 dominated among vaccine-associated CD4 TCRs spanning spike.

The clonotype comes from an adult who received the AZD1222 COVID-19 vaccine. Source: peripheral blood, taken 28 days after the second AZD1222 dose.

The chain's CDR3 is CASTPGLAGSQETQYF. The CDR3 nucleotides are TGTGCCAGCACCCCGGGACTAGCGGGTTCCCAAGAGACCCAGTACTTC. The gene calls are TRBV5-4 and TRBJ2-5; 12 bases are shared with TRBD2. V gave up 6 bases and J gave up 1 base; unmatched junction bases: 7. Germline values: CDR1 SGHNT, CDR2 YYREEE (reference sequence). This CDR3 spans 16 amino acids. Variable domain in full (rest from reference TRBV5-4 and TRBJ2-5): ETGVTQSPTHLIKTRGQQVTLRCSSQSGHNTVSWYQQALGQGPQFIFQYYREEENGRGNFPPRFSGLQFPNYSSELNVNALELDDSALYLCASTPGLAGSQETQYFGPGTRLLVL.